Listed below are T cell receptor beta chains from one sample, sequenced in a study of shared clonotypes between healthy human individuals. Assay: immunoSEQ multiplex PCR; the TCRdb copy retains only in-frame clones and omits some. The repertoire includes fewer than 650,000 clones, 76% of them detected once, and 13% sits in the top ten. The sample was PBMCs. The receptor source for this set is a woman in her thirties or forties in good health. Some clones in this sample may be carry-over from other donors' samples. Each CDR3 is given with its conserved first and last residue. D genes are given only for firm matches. Size is stated for part of the rows, as once, few or many counts, or as a class when the clone is expanded.

j_call clone_size d_call v_call cdr3_aa cdr3_nt
TRBJ1-3 many - TRBV10-3 CAISSTGIPRSSGNTIYF TGTGCCATCAGTTCGACAGGTATCCCCAGATCCTCTGGAAACACCATATATTTT
TRBJ1-1 - TRBD1 TRBV18 CASSPETGWDTEAFF TGTGCCAGCTCACCCGAGACAGGGTGGGACACTGAAGCTTTCTTT
TRBJ1-2 - TRBD1 TRBV4-2 CASSQGTGVEIDGYTF TGTGCCAGCAGCCAAGGGACAGGGGTAGAGATTGATGGCTACACCTTC
TRBJ2-7 - - TRBV11-2 CASSFQGSYEQYF TGTGCCAGCAGCTTTCAAGGATCCTACGAGCAGTACTTC
TRBJ2-1 - - TRBV5-1 CASSLLGTYNEQFF TGCGCCAGCAGCTTGCTCGGCACCTACAATGAGCAGTTCTTC
TRBJ1-5 - - TRBV28 CASSFVGQPQHF TGTGCCAGCAGTTTCGTAGGCCAGCCCCAGCATTTT
TRBJ2-1 - TRBD2 TRBV28 CASSFRGRAGYNEQFF TGTGCCAGCAGTTTCCGCGGGAGGGCCGGTTACAATGAGCAGTTCTTC
TRBJ2-3 - TRBD2 TRBV7-3 CASSRTGLAGADTQYF TGTGCCAGCAGCCGGACGGGACTAGCGGGAGCGGATACGCAGTATTTT
TRBJ2-7 once - TRBV18 CASSPVGGRGAPYEQYF TGTGCCAGCTCACCAGTGGGGGGCAGGGGGGCACCCTACGAGCAGTACTTC
TRBJ2-7 few TRBD1 TRBV19 CASSLRQGAEQYF TGTGCCAGTAGTCTCCGACAGGGCGCCGAGCAGTACTTC
TRBJ2-7 few - TRBV28 CASSRVGTLYEQYF TGTGCCAGCAGCCGTGTCGGGACACTATACGAGCAGTACTTC
TRBJ1-2 - - TRBV28 CASSVRLEAGYTF TGTGCCAGCAGCGTCCGTCTGGAAGCTGGCTACACCTTC
TRBJ2-5 - - TRBV7-3 CASSLDQGGQETQYF TGTGCCAGCAGCTTAGATCAGGGCGGTCAAGAGACCCAGTACTTC
TRBJ2-2 - - TRBV5-6 CASSLGGPLNTGELFF TGTGCCAGCAGCTTGGGAGGGCCGCTGAACACCGGGGAGCTGTTTTTT
TRBJ1-5 - - TRBV7-9 CASSLDGGQPQHF TGTGCCAGCAGCTTGGACGGGGGTCAGCCCCAGCATTTT
TRBJ2-2 once - TRBV2 CASSPLALIGELFF TGTGCCAGCAGTCCCCTAGCCCTCATCGGGGAGCTGTTTTTT
TRBJ1-4 - - TRBV28 CASSLMGPLAPNEKLFF TGTGCCAGCAGTCTGATGGGCCCTCTTGCTCCTAATGAAAAACTGTTTTTT
TRBJ1-2 - - TRBV7-9 CASSYPSRPGYTF TGTGCCAGCAGCTATCCCTCCCGACCTGGCTACACCTTC
TRBJ2-5 - TRBD1 TRBV5-1 CASSWGGQGSELETQYF TGCGCCAGCAGCTGGGGAGGACAGGGATCGGAGTTAGAGACCCAGTACTTC
TRBJ2-2 - - TRBV5-1 CASSLGGNGELFF TGCGCCAGCAGCTTAGGGGGAAACGGGGAGCTGTTTTTT
TRBJ2-7 - - TRBV11-3 CASSLVQASEQYF TGTGCCAGCAGCTTAGTACAGGCGAGCGAGCAGTACTTC
TRBJ1-1 - - TRBV5-1 CASSFDRSYANTEAFF TGCGCCAGCAGCTTTGACAGGAGTTACGCGAACACTGAAGCTTTCTTT
TRBJ2-6 - - TRBV28 CASNPGSGANVLTF TGTGCCAGCAATCCGGGCTCTGGGGCCAACGTCCTGACTTTC
TRBJ2-5 few TRBD2 TRBV30 CAYIRVAGGIGTQYF TGTGCCTACATCAGGGTAGCGGGAGGTATCGGGACCCAGTACTTC
TRBJ2-7 - - TRBV19 CASSASQVSYEQYF TGTGCCAGTAGTGCATCACAGGTATCCTACGAGCAGTACTTC
TRBJ1-1 - - TRBV6-6 CASSYSREESAEAFF TGTGCCAGCAGTTACTCGAGAGAAGAATCCGCTGAAGCTTTCTTT
TRBJ1-5 - TRBD1 TRBV28 CASSPTGVGNQPQHF TGTGCCAGCAGTCCGACAGGGGTCGGCAATCAGCCCCAGCATTTT
TRBJ2-5 - - TRBV11-2 CASSPPLRGETQYF TGTGCCAGCAGCCCACCCTTGAGGGGGGAGACCCAGTACTTC
TRBJ2-1 - - TRBV7-3 CASSAHTGRYNEQFF TGTGCCAGCAGCGCCCACACCGGACGCTACAATGAGCAGTTCTTC
TRBJ2-3 - TRBD2 TRBV9 CASSATSGRTDTQYF TGTGCCAGCAGCGCGACTAGCGGGAGGACAGATACGCAGTATTTT
TRBJ2-7 - TRBD1 TRBV25-1 CASSIGVGQGAPYEQYF TGTGCCAGCAGTATTGGGGTGGGACAGGGGGCCCCCTACGAGCAGTACTTC
TRBJ2-1 - TRBD2 TRBV9 CASSARLANEQFF TGTGCCAGCAGCGCCCGACTAGCGAATGAGCAGTTCTTC
TRBJ2-3 - TRBD2 TRBV27 CASKGLAGEENADTQYF TGTGCCAGCAAGGGACTAGCGGGAGAGGAGAACGCAGATACGCAGTATTTT
TRBJ1-3 - TRBD1 TRBV5-4 CASSSGPNRGGSGNTIYF TGTGCCAGCAGCTCCGGTCCTAACAGGGGAGGATCTGGAAACACCATATATTTT
TRBJ2-7 - TRBD1 TRBV5-4 CASSLEGTGVYEQYF TGTGCCAGCAGCTTGGAAGGGACAGGGGTCTACGAGCAGTACTTC
TRBJ2-1 - TRBD2 TRBV7-6 CASRAGARNEQFF TGTGCCAGTCGAGCGGGAGCGCGCAATGAGCAGTTCTTC
TRBJ2-7 - TRBD1 TRBV4-1 CASSRYDREYEQYF TGCGCCAGCAGCCGTTATGACAGGGAGTACGAGCAGTACTTC
TRBJ2-3 - - TRBV13 CASRLGADTQYF TGTGCCAGCAGATTAGGAGCAGATACGCAGTATTTT
TRBJ1-5 - TRBD1 TRBV2 CASRTTGDNNQPQHF TGTGCCAGCAGGACGACAGGGGATAACAATCAGCCCCAGCATTTT
TRBJ1-1 - TRBD1 TRBV7-3 CASSQTGGNVNTEAFF TGTGCCAGCAGCCAGACAGGGGGAAATGTGAACACTGAAGCTTTCTTT
TRBJ2-7 many TRBD1 TRBV5-1 CASSLDRGQGEQYF TGCGCCAGCAGCTTGGACAGGGGGCAGGGGGAGCAGTACTTC
TRBJ1-1 - TRBD1 TRBV19 CASSNRGRGNTEAFF TGTGCCAGTAGTAACAGGGGGCGGGGAAACACTGAAGCTTTCTTT
TRBJ2-7 - - TRBV27 CASSLRQMGGGGPYEQYF TGTGCCAGCAGTTTAAGACAAATGGGAGGGGGGGGACCCTACGAGCAGTACTTC
TRBJ1-1 once - TRBV18 CASQLAPNTEAFF TGTGCCAGCCAATTAGCGCCGAACACTGAAGCTTTCTTT
TRBJ2-2 - - TRBV4-2 CASSQGGAELDTGELFF TGTGCCAGCAGCCAAGGGGGAGCGGAGTTGGACACCGGGGAGCTGTTTTTT
TRBJ1-5 - - TRBV28 CASSFILSNQPQHF TGTGCCAGCAGTTTTATCCTTAGCAATCAGCCCCAGCATTTT